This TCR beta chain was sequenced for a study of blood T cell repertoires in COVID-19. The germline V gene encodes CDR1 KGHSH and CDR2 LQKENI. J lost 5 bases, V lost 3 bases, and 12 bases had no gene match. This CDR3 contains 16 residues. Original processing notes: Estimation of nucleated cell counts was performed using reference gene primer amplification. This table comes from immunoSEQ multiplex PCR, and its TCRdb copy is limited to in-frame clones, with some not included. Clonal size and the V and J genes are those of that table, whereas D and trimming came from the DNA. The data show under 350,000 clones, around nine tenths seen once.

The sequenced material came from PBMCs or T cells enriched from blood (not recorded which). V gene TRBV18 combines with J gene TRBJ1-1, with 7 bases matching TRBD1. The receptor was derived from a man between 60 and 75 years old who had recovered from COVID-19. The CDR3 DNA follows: TGTGCCAGCTCACCCAAACGACAGGGTCAGAGGACTGAAGCTTTCTTT. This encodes CASSPKRQGQRTEAFF.